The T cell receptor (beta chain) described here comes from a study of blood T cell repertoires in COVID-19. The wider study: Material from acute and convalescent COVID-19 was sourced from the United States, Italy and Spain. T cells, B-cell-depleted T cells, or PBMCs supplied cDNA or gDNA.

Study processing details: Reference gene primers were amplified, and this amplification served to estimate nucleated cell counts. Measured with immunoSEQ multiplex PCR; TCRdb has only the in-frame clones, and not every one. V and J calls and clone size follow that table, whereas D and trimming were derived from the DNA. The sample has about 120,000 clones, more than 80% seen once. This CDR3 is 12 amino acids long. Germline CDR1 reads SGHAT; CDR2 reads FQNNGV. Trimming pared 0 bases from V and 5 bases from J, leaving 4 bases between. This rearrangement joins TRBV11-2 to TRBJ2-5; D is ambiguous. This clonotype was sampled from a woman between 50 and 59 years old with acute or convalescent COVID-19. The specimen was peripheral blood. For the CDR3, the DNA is TGTGCCAGCAGCTTAGATCGGGAGACCCAGTACTTC. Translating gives CASSLDRETQYF.